This T cell receptor beta chain is drawn from a study of cytomegalovirus exposure and HLA in healthy donors. Comment on this clone: What it binds is unknown.

The study, taken as a whole, reports: Later analysis indicated greater clonal expansion among HLA-associated TCR beta chains than among equally common other chains. Three of the chains that were CMV-associated were confirmed in vitro to be specific for CMV antigens.

This CDR3 has 15 amino acids. The V and J ends lost 1 base and 0 bases respectively, with 10 bases between them. CDR1 MGHRA and CDR2 YSYEKL come from the germline V gene. A multiplex PCR was run with 60 Vbeta primers and 13 Jbeta primers. Libraries were prepared by immunoSEQ multiplex PCR; TCRdb keeps only in-frame clonotypes and omits some of them. This table holds about 160,000 clones, around 75% found once. Although they were nominally healthy when sampled, donors likely had unrecorded immune exposures. Sequencing input: PBMCs. The TCR originated in a man younger than 35 in good health and CMV-seropositive. This sequence joins TRBV4-1 and TRBJ2-7, with TRBD2 as a possible D gene (5 bases). This chain's CDR3 is CASSQGEGSSYEQYV. The DNA for the CDR3 is TGCGCCAGCAGCCAAGGAGAGGGTAGCTCCTACGAGCAGTACGTC.